The 7 T cell receptor beta chains below come from one sample, sequenced in a study of cytomegalovirus exposure and HLA in healthy donors. A multiplex PCR was run with 60 Vbeta primers and 13 Jbeta primers. Assay: immunoSEQ multiplex PCR; the TCRdb copy retains only in-frame clones and omits some. The data hold about 150,000 clones, with approximately 73% observed a single time. The specimen was PBMCs. The origin of the receptors is a woman aged 18 to 35 in good health and CMV-seropositive.

The rearrangement links TRBV19 to TRBJ2-7; D not resolved. Germline V lookup: CDR1 LNHDA, CDR2 SQIVND (reference sequence). Trimming shortened V by 5 bases and J by 2 bases, and 13 bases separated the two germline ends. The CDR3 is 14 amino acids. The CDR3 sequence is CASSQYSDTYEQYF. The DNA of the CDR3 is TGTGCCAGTAGTCAGTACAGTGATACCTACGAGCAGTACTTC.

This clone showed up just a few times. J is TRBJ2-5 and V is TRBV2; TRBD2 matches at 8 bases. Germline values: CDR1 SNHLY, CDR2 FYNNEI. This CDR3 has 14 amino acids. Trimming cost V 6 bases and J 1 base; bases outside gene matches: 4. CDR3 sequence (DNA): TGTGCCAGCAGGGGTGCGGGGGGCCAAGAGACCCAGTACTTC. Its translation: CASRGAGGQETQYF.

This rearrangement joins TRBV2 to TRBJ1-2; tentatively, D is TRBD1 (5 bases). CDR3 length: 13 amino acids. In germline, CDR1 is SNHLY, CDR2 FYNNEI. V was pared by 6 bases and J by 6 bases, with 14 bases between. This CDR3 reads CASSRDRSNGYTF. CDR3 coding DNA: TGTGCCAGCAGCCGAGACAGAAGTAATGGCTACACCTTC. Based on the CDR3 plus reference TRBV2 and TRBJ1-2, the full variable domain is EPEVTQTPSHQVTQMGQEVILRCVPISNHLYFYWYRQILGQKVEFLVSFYNNEISEKSEIFDDQFSVERPDGSNFTLKIRSTKLEDSAMYFCASSRDRSNGYTFGSGTRLTVV.

The V gene is TRBV6-5, the J gene TRBJ2-1; no clear D. The V gene's germline CDR1 is MNHEY and CDR2 SVGAGI. The CDR3 has 14 amino acids. Trimming took 10 bases from V and 0 from J, leaving 13 bases between them. DNA for the CDR3: TGTGCCACCCACCCTCGGAGCTCCTACAATGAGCAGTTCTTC. It codes for CATHPRSSYNEQFF.

The rearrangement joins TRBV10-3 to TRBJ2-3, with 11 nucleotides matching TRBD2. J lost 6 bases, V lost 2 bases, and 10 bases had no gene match. This CDR3 comprises 17 residues. Germline lookup yields CDR1 ENHRY and CDR2 SYGVKD. The CDR3 DNA sequence: TGTGCCATCAGTGAGGGAGTAGCGGGGGGGCCGTCGGATACGCAGTATTTT. Encoded protein: CAISEGVAGGPSDTQYF.

V gene TRBV6-6 combines with J gene TRBJ2-2, with D perhaps TRBD1 (5 bases). Germline V CDR1 and CDR2: MNHNY, SVGAGI (reference sequence). There are 14 residues in the CDR3. Trimming stripped 7 bases from V and 3 bases from J, with 12 bases between. CDR3 coding DNA: TGTGCCAGCAAAAAGATCAGGGACACCGGGGAGCTGTTTTTT. Protein product: CASKKIRDTGELFF.

The V gene is TRBV14, the J gene TRBJ1-5, with TRBD1 as a possible D gene (6 bases). The CDR3 is made up of 15 amino acids. Germline lookup yields CDR1 SGHDN and CDR2 FVKESK. V was cut by 9 bases and J by 9 bases, with 24 bases left in between. The CDR3: CARRQGTVARGPQHF. CDR3 in DNA: TGTGCCAGGCGTCAAGGCACAGTGGCCAGGGGGCCCCAGCATTTT.